This T cell receptor beta chain stems from a study of shared clonotypes between healthy human individuals. Study-level points and caveats: Non-shared clonotypes had lower generation probabilities than those shared by all four donors. Few donors limited the genetic and exposure-history diversity represented. Apart from blood, nothing was sampled; tissue repertoires likely differ.

A word on this clone: The antigen remains undetermined.

Original handling: In the immunoSEQ data, sequences were junction-only and lacked quality scores, so filtering differed. The table came from immunoSEQ multiplex PCR; TCRdb's copy has only in-frame clones and leaves some out. The D gene and trimming were derived from the DNA, and the V and J assignments and clone size from that table. Of about a million clones in the sample, approximately 80% were seen once. Input material: memory CD4+ T cells from PBMCs. Stated subset: CD45RA-negative fraction. The TCR originated in a young man in good health. Some clones in this sample may be carry-over from other donors' samples.

The CDR3 protein is CASSPRLAGVETQYF. The CDR3 nucleotides read TGTGCCAGCAGTCCAAGACTAGCGGGAGTAGAGACCCAGTACTTC. This chain joins TRBV27 and TRBJ2-5; 12 nucleotides align to TRBD2. The length of the CDR3 is 15 residues. Germline V lookup: CDR1 MNHEY, CDR2 SMNVEV (reference sequence). Germline trimming cut 5 bases from V and 4 bases from J; bases unmatched to any gene: 5.